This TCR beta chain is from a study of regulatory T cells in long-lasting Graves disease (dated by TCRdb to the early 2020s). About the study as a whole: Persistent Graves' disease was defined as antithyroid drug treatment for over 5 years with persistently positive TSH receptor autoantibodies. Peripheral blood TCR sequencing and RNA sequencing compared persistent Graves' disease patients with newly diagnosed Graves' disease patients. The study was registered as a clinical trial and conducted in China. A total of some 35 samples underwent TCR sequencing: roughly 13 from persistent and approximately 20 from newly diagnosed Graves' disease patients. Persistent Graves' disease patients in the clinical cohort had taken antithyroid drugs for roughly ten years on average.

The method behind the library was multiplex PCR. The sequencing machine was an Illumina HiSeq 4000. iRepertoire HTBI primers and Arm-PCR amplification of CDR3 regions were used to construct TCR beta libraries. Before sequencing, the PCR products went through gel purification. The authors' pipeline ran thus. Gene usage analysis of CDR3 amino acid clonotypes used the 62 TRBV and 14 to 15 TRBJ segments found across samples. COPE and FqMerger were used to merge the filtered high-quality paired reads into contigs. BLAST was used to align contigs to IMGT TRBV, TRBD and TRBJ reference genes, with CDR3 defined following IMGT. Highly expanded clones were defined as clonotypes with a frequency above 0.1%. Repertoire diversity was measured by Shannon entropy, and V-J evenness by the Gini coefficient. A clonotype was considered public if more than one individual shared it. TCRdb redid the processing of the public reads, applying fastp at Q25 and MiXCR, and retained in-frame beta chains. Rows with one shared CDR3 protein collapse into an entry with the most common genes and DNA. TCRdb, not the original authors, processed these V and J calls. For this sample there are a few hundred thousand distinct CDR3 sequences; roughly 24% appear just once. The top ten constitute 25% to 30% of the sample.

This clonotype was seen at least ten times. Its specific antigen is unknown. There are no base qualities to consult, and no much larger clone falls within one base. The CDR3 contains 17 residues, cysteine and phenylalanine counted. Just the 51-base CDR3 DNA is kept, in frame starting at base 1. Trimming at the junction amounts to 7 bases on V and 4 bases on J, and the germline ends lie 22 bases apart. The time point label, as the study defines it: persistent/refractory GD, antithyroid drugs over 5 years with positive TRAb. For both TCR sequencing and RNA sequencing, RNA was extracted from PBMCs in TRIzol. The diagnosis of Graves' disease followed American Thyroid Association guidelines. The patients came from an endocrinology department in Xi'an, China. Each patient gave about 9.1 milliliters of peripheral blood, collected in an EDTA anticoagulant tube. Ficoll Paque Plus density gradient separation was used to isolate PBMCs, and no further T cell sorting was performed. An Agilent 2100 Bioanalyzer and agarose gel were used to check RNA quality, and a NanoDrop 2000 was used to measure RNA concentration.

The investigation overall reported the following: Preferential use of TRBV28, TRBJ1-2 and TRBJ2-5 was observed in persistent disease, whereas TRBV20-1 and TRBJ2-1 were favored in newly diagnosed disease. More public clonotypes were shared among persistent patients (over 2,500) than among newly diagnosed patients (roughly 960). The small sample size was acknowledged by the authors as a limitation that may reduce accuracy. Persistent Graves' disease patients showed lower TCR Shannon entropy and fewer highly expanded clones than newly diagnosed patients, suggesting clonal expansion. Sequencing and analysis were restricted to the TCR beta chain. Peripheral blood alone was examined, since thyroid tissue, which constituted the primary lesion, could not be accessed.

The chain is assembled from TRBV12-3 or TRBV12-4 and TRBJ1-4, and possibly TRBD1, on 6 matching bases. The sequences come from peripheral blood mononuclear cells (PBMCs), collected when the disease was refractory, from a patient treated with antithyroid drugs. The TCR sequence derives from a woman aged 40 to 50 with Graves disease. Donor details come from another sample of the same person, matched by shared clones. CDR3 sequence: CASTLSFSGGLNEKLFF. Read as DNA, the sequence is TGTGCCAGCACCTTGTCCTTTTCGGGGGGCCTTAATGAAAAACTGTTTTTT.